This T cell receptor beta chain was profiled in a study of blood T cells in healthy people across ages. Regarding this clonotype: The antigen is undetermined.

Donor samples were obtained from healthy Caucasian individuals from Russia, aged about 6 to 95. Study results and limitations: The study lacked donor CMV status, which possibly confounded expanded clonotype changes. Researchers judged that diversity estimates from one million T cells fell short of true values.

Trimming removed 4 bases from V and 0 bases from J, with 16 bases in between. The germline V gene encodes CDR1 MNHEY and CDR2 SVGAGI. This CDR3 contains 18 residues. Next came a second PCR, run for about 7 to 12 cycles, which used a sample-barcoded 5' primer along with a J-beta primer mix. Every molecule of cDNA carried a tag from a template-switch adaptor with 12 random nucleotides. TCRdb re-called the 5' RACE reads through MiXCR, storing one row per CDR3 protein. The sample gives about 830,000 distinct CDR3 sequences, about 62% of which show up once; 22% is in the top ten. Material for sequencing was blood. The TCR was taken from a man aged 30 to 45 in good health. This rearrangement joins TRBV6-5 to TRBJ2-6; D might be TRBD1 (5 bases). CDR3 region: CASSFRRGTHSGANVLTF. CDR3 coding DNA: TGTGCCAGCAGTTTCCGAAGGGGTACACACTCTGGGGCCAACGTCCTGACTTTC.